Each of the 18 T cell receptor beta chains below was sequenced from the same sample in a study of Ad26.COV2.S vaccination and SARS-CoV-2 variants. Some clones are missing from TCRdb's copy, which holds only in-frame ones; the method was immunoSEQ multiplex PCR. This repertoire shows about 350,000 clones, about 86% found once; its top ten account for over 8.5%. The sample's treatment: roughly 18 received Ad26.COV2.S at low or high dose, single or two shots; several received placebo; per-sample allocation not given. Samples analyzed were those drawn on day 63 after the first vaccine or placebo injection. The material was peripheral blood, obtained in a trial of Ad26.COV2.S vaccine versus placebo. These receptors originate from a person between 18 and 65 years old who received the Ad26.COV2.S COVID-19 vaccine or a placebo.

The V call is TRBV20-1, the J call TRBJ1-2; D gene ambiguous. Trimming removed 1 base from V and 4 bases from J, with 4 bases in between. The germline V gene has CDR1 DFQATT and CDR2 SNEGSKA (reference sequence). The CDR3 consists of 11 residues. CDR3 nucleotide sequence: TGCAGTGCTAGAGCTGGCTATGGCTACACCTTC. This codes for CSARAGYGYTF.

The genes are TRBV4-1 and TRBJ2-7, with 11 nucleotides matching TRBD1. The CDR3 extends over 15 amino acids. The germline V gene encodes CDR1 MGHRA and CDR2 YSYEKL. V lost 6 bases to trimming and J lost 4 bases; unmatched junction nucleotides: 8. The DNA of the CDR3 is TGCGCCAGCAGTCCAGGACAGGGGGCGGAATACGAGCAGTACTTC. Amino acid sequence: CASSPGQGAEYEQYF.

The rearrangement uses TRBV18 and TRBJ1-1; D gene uncertain. V dropped 2 bases and J dropped 1 base, with 8 bases sitting between them. Germline assignment: CDR1 KGHSH and CDR2 LQKENI. The CDR3 is 14 amino acids. The CDR3 loop reads CASSPTAANTEAFF. The DNA for the CDR3 is TGTGCCAGCTCACCAACGGCGGCGAACACTGAAGCTTTCTTT.

The gene calls are TRBV11-1 and TRBJ2-7; D unclear. The CDR3 covers 14 residues. Germline V gene sequence: CDR1 SGHAT, CDR2 FQDESV (reference sequence). V shed 0 bases and J shed 6 bases, with 12 bases lying between them. The CDR3 DNA is TGTGCCAGCAGCTTAGCGGCTACTCCTATCGAGCAGTACTTC. Residues: CASSLAATPIEQYF.

This chain connects TRBV3-1 (or the pseudogene TRBV3-2) to TRBJ2-5, with D hard to call. Germline-derived CDR1 and CDR2 are LGHDT and YNNKEL (reference sequence). The CDR3 is 12 residues long. The V end lost 3 bases, the J end lost 5 bases, and 7 bases lay between the germline ends. In nucleotides, the CDR3 is TGTGCCAGCAGCCAGTTTTGGGAGACCCAGTACTTC. Its translation: CASSQFWETQYF.

V is TRBV29-1 and J is TRBJ1-1; no clear D. The CDR3 has 14 amino acids. Trimming took off 5 bases at V and 11 bases at J, with 24 bases between the two ends. Per the germline V gene, CDR1 is SQVTM and CDR2 is ANQGSEA. The CDR3 region has the DNA TGCAGCGTTTCCCCCCGGCAGGTACTTAGGGAGGCTTTCTTT. Its translation is CSVSPRQVLREAFF.

The rearrangement joins TRBV2 to TRBJ1-2; TRBD1 is a possible D gene (5 bases). Germline CDR1 is SNHLY and CDR2 is FYNNEI. Trimming stripped 6 bases from V and 2 bases from J, with 10 bases between. The length of the CDR3 is 13 residues. CDR3 amino acids: CASRVTANYGYTF. Here the CDR3 DNA reads TGTGCCAGCAGGGTGACAGCGAACTATGGCTACACCTTC.

The chain uses TRBV4-3 and TRBJ2-3, with TRBD2 matching 9 bases. Germline V gene lookup returns CDR1 LGHNA and CDR2 YSLEER. J gave up 4 bases and V 0 bases, and 2 bases lay outside the gene matches. The CDR3 has 15 amino acids. The CDR3 spells CASSQEGGRADTQYF. The CDR3 coding sequence is TGCGCCAGCAGCCAAGAGGGCGGGAGGGCAGATACGCAGTATTTT.

This clone was picked up a small number of times. J is TRBJ2-6 and V is TRBV2; a possible D gene is TRBD2 (6 bases). Per germline, CDR1 SNHLY and CDR2 FYNNEI. The V and J ends lost 4 bases and 5 bases respectively, with 21 bases between them. The CDR3 totals 18 residues. The CDR3 coding sequence is TGTGCCAGCAGTGTGGCCCGGGACGGGGACTTCTGGGCCAACGTCCTGACTTTC. Translation: CASSVARDGDFWANVLTF.

This clone is deemed medium-sized (0.01 to 0.1%). V usage is TRBV25-1 and J usage is TRBJ2-5; D tentatively reads TRBD1 or TRBD2 (5 bases each). The V end lost 0 bases, the J end lost 2 bases, and 16 bases lay between the germline ends. The CDR3 runs to 17 residues. Looked up from germline, CDR1 is MGHDK and CDR2 is SYGVNS. The CDR3 nucleotides read TGTGCCAGCAGTGAATACGGAACCGGGACCCATCAAGAGACCCAGTACTTC. Protein product: CASSEYGTGTHQETQYF.

The genes are TRBV4-3 and TRBJ1-4, with 7 bases aligning to TRBD1. Germline V CDR1 and CDR2: LGHNA, YSLEER. This CDR3 region has 15 residues. V gave up 1 base and J gave up 7 bases; unmatched junction bases: 6. CDR3 residues: CASSQGQGEGEKLFF. CDR3 nucleotide sequence: TGCGCCAGCAGCCAAGGCCAGGGGGAGGGTGAAAAACTGTTTTTT.

This chain connects TRBV7-2 to TRBJ1-5; D may be TRBD1 (6 bases). Per the germline V gene, CDR1 is SGHTA and CDR2 is FQGNSA. This CDR3 region has 15 residues. The V gene lost 3 bases and the J gene lost 1 base, with 10 bases spanning the gap. The CDR3 here is CASSFMQGSNQPQHF. The DNA for the CDR3 is TGTGCCAGCAGCTTCATGCAGGGGAGCAATCAGCCCCAGCATTTT. The full variable domain, its missing parts supplied by reference TRBV7-2 and TRBJ1-5, is GAGVSQSPSNKVTEKGKDVELRCDPISGHTALYWYRQSLGQGLEFLIYFQGNSAPDKSGLPSDRFSAERTGGSVSTLTIQRTQQEDSAVYLCASSFMQGSNQPQHFGDGTRLSIL.

This chain links TRBV9 with TRBJ1-4; 9 nucleotides align to TRBD1. CDR1 is SGDLS, CDR2 YYNGEE, per germline. Germline trimming cut 4 bases from V and 6 bases from J; bases unmatched to any gene: 7. The CDR3 is made up of 15 amino acids. Here the CDR3 reads CASSPGQGTYEKLFF. The CDR3 DNA sequence: TGTGCCAGCAGCCCCGGACAGGGGACTTATGAAAAACTGTTTTTT.

The chain is built from TRBV28 and TRBJ1-5, with D hard to call. CDR1 is MDHEN and CDR2 is SYDVKM in the germline V gene. Trimming took off 5 bases at V and 1 base at J, with 6 bases between the two ends. The CDR3 extends over 13 amino acids. The CDR3: CASSPTSNQPQHF. The CDR3 coding sequence is TGTGCCAGCAGTCCCACGAGCAATCAGCCCCAGCATTTT.

The chain links TRBV20-1 to TRBJ2-2; 11 nucleotides align to TRBD2. The CDR3 length is 14 residues. V trimming: 3 bases; J trimming: 7 bases; junction bases outside the gene matches: 4. Germline CDR1 is DFQATT and CDR2 is SNEGSKA (reference sequence). For the CDR3, the DNA is TGCAGTGCTAGTCCTAGCGGGGGGAACGGGGAGCTGTTTTTT. Amino acids: CSASPSGGNGELFF.

This CDR3 reads CASSPTRGYNSPLHF. The CDR3 nucleotides are TGTGCCAGCAGTCCTACACGGGGCTATAATTCACCCCTCCACTTT. The chain employs TRBV16 and TRBJ1-6; D ambiguous. This CDR3 has 15 amino acids. Germline lookup yields CDR1 KGHSY and CDR2 FQNENV. V was clipped by 6 bases and J by 3 bases, with 12 bases between them.

This CDR3 reads CASSSTGGGYNEQFF. CDR3 DNA sequence: TGTGCCAGCAGCTCGACAGGGGGGGGCTACAATGAGCAGTTCTTC. This chain uses TRBV7-2 with TRBJ2-1; 9 positions agree with TRBD1. Germline values: CDR1 SGHTA, CDR2 FQGNSA. The CDR3 spans 15 residues. Trimming cost V 4 bases and J 3 bases; bases outside gene matches: 4.

The chain recombines TRBV18 with TRBJ1-6; unclear D gene. V was pared by 5 bases and J by 10 bases, with 15 bases between. The germline V gene has CDR1 KGHSH and CDR2 LQKENI. The CDR3 sequence is 14 residues long. DNA of the CDR3: TGTGCCAGCTCATCTCTGGCGTTGGGATCACCCCTCCACTTT. Residues: CASSSLALGSPLHF. The complete variable domain, with remaining parts taken from reference TRBV18 and TRBJ1-6, reads NAGVMQNPRHLVRRRGQEARLRCSPMKGHSHVYWYRQLPEEGLKFMVYLQKENIIDESGMPKERFSAEFPKEGPSILRIQQVVRGDSAAYFCASSSLALGSPLHFGNGTRLTVT.